This T cell receptor (beta chain) was observed in a study of cytomegalovirus exposure and HLA in healthy donors. Primers: 60 Vbeta forward and 13 Jbeta reverse. Generated by immunoSEQ multiplex PCR, the TCRdb table keeps only in-frame clones and is missing some. Of some 220,000 clones listed, around 80% were seen once; the top ten hold approximately 2.6%. The TCR was taken from an older woman in good health and CMV-seropositive. Sample: PBMCs.

This chain's CDR3 is CASSNSQGFGQPQHF. The CDR3 region has the DNA TGTGCCAGTAGCAACAGTCAGGGTTTTGGTCAGCCCCAGCATTTT. The rearrangement joins TRBV19 to TRBJ1-5, with D possibly matching TRBD1 (5 bases). Between the trimmed V and J ends, which lost 6 bases and 6 bases, there was a span of 18 bases. This CDR3 is 15 amino acids long. Germline-derived CDR1 and CDR2 are LNHDA and SQIVND (reference sequence). Full variable domain (outside the CDR3, taken from reference TRBV19 and TRBJ1-5): DGGITQSPKYLFRKEGQNVTLSCEQNLNHDAMYWYRQDPGQGLRLIYYSQIVNDFQKGDIAEGYSVSREKKESFPLTVTSAQKNPTAFYLCASSNSQGFGQPQHFGDGTRLSIL.